The 16 T cell receptor beta chains listed next were all sequenced from one sample in a study of T cell repertoires in cytomegalovirus infection. In TCRdb, the reads were re-called with MiXCR into one record per CDR3 protein. Altogether about 360,000 distinct CDR3 sequences are present, roughly 18% being singletons, with the ten largest covering around 8.6%. Sequenced sample: PBMCs. These TCRs come from a human donor in good health (CMV status not recorded). Some clones in this sample may be carry-over from other donors' samples.

There are many counts of this clonotype. This sequence joins TRBV11-2 and TRBJ2-7; no reliable D call. Germline V gives CDR1 SGHAT, CDR2 FQNNGV. The V end lost 4 bases, the J end lost 4 bases, and 17 bases lay between the germline ends. The CDR3 spans 15 residues. The CDR3 reads CASSSIPDPFYEQYF. The CDR3 DNA sequence: TGTGCCAGCAGCTCTATTCCCGACCCTTTTTACGAGCAGTACTTC.

This clonotype turned up a few times. The chain joins TRBV2 to TRBJ2-1; the match to TRBD2 covers 8 bases. The germline V gene encodes CDR1 SNHLY and CDR2 FYNNEI. The CDR3 sequence is 17 residues long. After removal of 7 bases from V and 4 bases from J, the junction contained 15 bases not matched to a gene. The CDR3 loop reads CASNGGAGARGYNEQFF. The CDR3 bases are TGTGCCAGCAACGGAGGAGCGGGGGCCCGGGGGTACAATGAGCAGTTCTTC.

The J gene is TRBJ2-3, the V gene TRBV20-1; 10 nucleotides match TRBD2. CDR1 is DFQATT, CDR2 SNEGSKA, per germline (reference sequence). V shed 6 bases and J 4 bases; nucleotides not matched to a gene: 10. The CDR3 extends over 15 amino acids. CDR3 sequence reads: CSATIAGGGADTQYF. The DNA of the CDR3 is TGCAGTGCAACCATAGCGGGGGGAGGTGCAGATACGCAGTATTTT.

This clonotype was seen more than once but under ten times. The J gene is TRBJ1-6, the V gene TRBV15; 7 bases map to TRBD1. The CDR3 spans 17 residues. V lost 3 bases to trimming and J lost 8 bases; unmatched junction nucleotides: 13. The germline V gene encodes CDR1 LNHNV and CDR2 YYDKDF (reference sequence). The CDR3 loop reads CATSSSGGRVFDSPLHF. CDR3 nucleotide sequence: TGTGCCACCAGCAGCTCAGGGGGTCGGGTATTTGATTCACCCCTCCACTTT.

J is TRBJ2-7 and V is TRBV7-6; 11 nucleotides line up with TRBD1. The CDR3 spans 14 residues. Unmatched junction bases numbered 4, after V lost 4 bases and J lost 5 bases. Germline assignment: CDR1 SGHVS and CDR2 FNYEAQ. The CDR3 DNA follows: TGTGCCAGCAGCTACGGACAGGGGGCAAACGAGCAGTACTTC. Translating gives CASSYGQGANEQYF.

This clonotype was observed a few times. The gene calls are TRBV9 and TRBJ2-7; 7 bases fit TRBD2. This CDR3 has 15 amino acids. Unmatched junction bases numbered 9, after V lost 0 bases and J lost 6 bases. Germline CDR1 and CDR2: SGDLS and YYNGEE. The CDR3 nucleotides read TGTGCCAGCAGCGTAGACGGGAGGCCTACAGCCGAGCAGTACTTC. It codes for CASSVDGRPTAEQYF.

This clonotype showed up many times. The chain links TRBV7-2 to TRBJ1-5; D gene ambiguous. V lost 1 base to trimming and J lost 0 bases, with 7 bases between them. This CDR3 contains 15 residues. Germline CDR1 and CDR2: SGHTA and FQGNSA. CDR3 region: CASSLEGYSNQPQHF. The CDR3 bases are TGTGCCAGCAGCTTAGAAGGTTATAGCAATCAGCCCCAGCATTTT.

Ten or more counts support this clonotype. V and J are TRBV11-2 and TRBJ1-2; the match to TRBD1 covers 7 bases. Germline-derived CDR1 and CDR2 are SGHAT and FQNNGV. V gave up 3 bases and J gave up 5 bases; unmatched junction bases: 6. The CDR3 spans 14 residues. CDR3 coding DNA: TGTGCCAGCAGCTTCGCCCGGGACAGTTATGGCTACACCTTC. Its translation is CASSFARDSYGYTF. Complete variable domain (other parts from reference TRBV11-2 and TRBJ1-2): EAGVAQSPRYKIIEKRQSVAFWCNPISGHATLYWYQQILGQGPKLLIQFQNNGVVDDSQLPKDRFSAERLKGVDSTLKIQPAKLEDSAVYLCASSFARDSYGYTFGSGTRLTVV.

This clonotype was detected many times. The V gene is TRBV7-8, the J gene TRBJ2-1; D gene ambiguous. CDR1 and CDR2 from the germline V gene are SGHVS and FQNEAQ. The CDR3 totals 15 residues. The germline V and J ends were trimmed by 2 bases and 3 bases, with 11 bases remaining between them. CDR3 amino acids: CASSLIGPDYNEQFF. CDR3 DNA: TGTGCCAGCAGCTTAATAGGGCCAGACTACAATGAGCAGTTCTTC.

This chain links TRBV7-2 with TRBJ2-3, with 7 bases matching TRBD1. The CDR3 runs to 14 residues. The trim removed 6 bases at V and 2 bases at J, leaving 5 bases unmatched. The germline gives CDR1 SGHTA, CDR2 FQGNSA. The CDR3 coding sequence is TGTGCCAGCAGTCGGGACAGACACACAGATACGCAGTATTTT. Its translation: CASSRDRHTDTQYF.

The V gene is TRBV6-1, the J gene TRBJ1-5; no reliable D call. Germline CDR1 and CDR2: MNHNS and SASEGT. V dropped 1 base and J dropped 6 bases, with 10 bases sitting between them. This CDR3 contains 14 residues. CDR3 in DNA: TGTGCCAGCAGTGAAGTGGCCCTGGCTCAGCCCCAGCATTTT. This encodes CASSEVALAQPQHF.

This clonotype showed up many times. The V and J genes are TRBV12-3 or TRBV12-4 and TRBJ1-4; no clear D gene. This CDR3 has 13 amino acids. V was shortened by 8 bases and J by 7 bases, with 14 bases between the two germline ends. CDR3 nucleotide sequence: TGTGCCAGCCGCAATGTAGGGATTGAAAAACTGTTTTTT. Amino acid sequence: CASRNVGIEKLFF.

This clonotype turned up a few times. V gene TRBV5-1 combines with J gene TRBJ2-3; possibly TRBD2 for D (6 bases). Germline values: CDR1 SGHRS, CDR2 YFSETQ. V was cut by 0 bases and J by 3 bases, with 17 bases left in between. The CDR3 totals 17 residues. CDR3 in DNA: TGCGCCAGCAGCTTGGGAAATGGGGACTGGCTGACAGATACGCAGTATTTT. It is translated as CASSLGNGDWLTDTQYF.

Many counts were recorded for this clonotype. The chain links TRBV7-8 to TRBJ2-5, with D perhaps TRBD2 (6 bases). The CDR3 loop spans 17 amino acids. V lost 6 bases and J lost 3, with 23 bases in between. The germline CDR1 and CDR2 sequences are SGHVS and FQNEAQ. CDR3 sequence: CASRLIVSGRGKETQYF. As DNA, the CDR3 is TGTGCCAGCAGACTAATCGTGTCCGGACGGGGGAAAGAGACCCAGTACTTC.

This clonotype was seen many times. The V gene is TRBV11-2, the J gene TRBJ2-3; 9 nucleotides align to TRBD1. Germline CDR1 SGHAT, CDR2 FQNNGV. This CDR3 is built from 15 residues. J gave up 6 bases and V 4 bases, and 8 bases lay outside the gene matches. The CDR3 here is CASSSSGTGRDTQYF. In DNA form, the CDR3 reads TGTGCCAGCAGCTCTTCCGGGACAGGGCGGGATACGCAGTATTTT.

This clonotype was seen more than once but under ten times. J is TRBJ2-1 and V is TRBV28; D not certain. Trimming removed 2 bases from V and 7 bases from J, with 12 bases in between. In germline, CDR1 is MDHEN, CDR2 SYDVKM. CDR3 size: 14 residues. CDR3 bases: TGTGCCAGCAGTTTACCTCGACCGGATAATGAGCAGTTCTTC. It specifies CASSLPRPDNEQFF.